Listed below are T cell receptor beta chains from one sample, sequenced in a study of T cell responses to AZD1222 COVID-19 vaccine. The method was immunoSEQ multiplex PCR; TCRdb's version includes in-frame clones alone and lacks a portion of them. The table has about 89,000 clones, approximately 90% seen once. Specimen: peripheral blood, collected 28 days after the second AZD1222 dose. Source of these receptors: an adult who received the AZD1222 COVID-19 vaccine. The CDR3 runs from the conserved cysteine through the conserved F or W. Each record gives: J gene, D gene, clone size, V gene, CDR3 protein, CDR3 DNA. A D gene is named only where the DNA matches it firmly. Some rows have no size entry. The others give once, few or many, or a class for an expanded clone.

j_gene: TRBJ1-6
d_gene: .
abundance: .
v_gene: TRBV18
CDR3aa: CASSPTNDPRGSPLHF
CDR3nt: TGTGCCAGCTCACCAACGAACGACCCTAGAGGTTCACCCCTCCACTTT

j_gene: TRBJ2-3
d_gene: TRBD2
abundance: .
v_gene: TRBV2
CDR3aa: CASSDPGLASTDTQYF
CDR3nt: TGTGCCAGCAGTGATCCCGGACTAGCGAGCACAGATACGCAGTATTTT

j_gene: TRBJ1-1
d_gene: TRBD1
abundance: .
v_gene: TRBV5-5
CDR3aa: CASSLGTGPGEAFF
CDR3nt: TGTGCCAGCAGCTTGGGGACAGGGCCGGGTGAAGCTTTCTTT

j_gene: TRBJ1-1
d_gene: TRBD1
abundance: .
v_gene: TRBV11-2
CDR3aa: CASNRQGGVRTEAFF
CDR3nt: TGTGCCAGCAACCGACAGGGAGGCGTGAGGACTGAAGCTTTCTTT

j_gene: TRBJ2-7
d_gene: TRBD1
abundance: .
v_gene: TRBV19
CDR3aa: CATKGQGPYEQYF
CDR3nt: TGTGCCACGAAGGGACAGGGGCCTTACGAGCAGTACTTC

j_gene: TRBJ2-7
d_gene: .
abundance: .
v_gene: TRBV24-1
CDR3aa: CATLSGYF
CDR3nt: TGTGCCACCCTCTCCGGGTACTTC

j_gene: TRBJ2-7
d_gene: TRBD2
abundance: .
v_gene: TRBV25-1
CDR3aa: CASRGEASGSDSYEQYF
CDR3nt: TGTGCCAGCAGGGGGGAGGCTAGCGGGAGCGACTCCTACGAGCAGTACTTC

j_gene: TRBJ1-5
d_gene: .
abundance: .
v_gene: TRBV28
CDR3aa: CASSLEGLSNQPQHF
CDR3nt: TGTGCCAGCAGTTTAGAGGGATTGAGCAATCAGCCCCAGCATTTT

j_gene: TRBJ2-2
d_gene: .
abundance: .
v_gene: TRBV5-1
CDR3aa: CASSPLGTTGELFF
CDR3nt: TGCGCCAGCAGCCCACTGGGTACGACCGGGGAGCTGTTTTTT

j_gene: TRBJ2-2
d_gene: TRBD2
abundance: .
v_gene: TRBV6-1
CDR3aa: CASSEISGGAGELFF
CDR3nt: TGTGCCAGCAGTGAAATAAGCGGGGGGGCCGGGGAGCTGTTTTTT

j_gene: TRBJ2-5
d_gene: .
abundance: .
v_gene: TRBV7-3
CDR3aa: CASSSRHGSETQYF
CDR3nt: TGTGCCAGCAGCTCCAGACACGGGTCAGAGACCCAGTACTTC

j_gene: TRBJ1-6
d_gene: TRBD1
abundance: .
v_gene: TRBV18
CDR3aa: CASSPGGGRLNSPLHF
CDR3nt: TGTGCCAGCTCACCGGGAGGGGGCCGACTTAATTCACCCCTCCACTTT

j_gene: TRBJ2-3
d_gene: .
abundance: .
v_gene: TRBV14
CDR3aa: CASSRSTDTQYF
CDR3nt: TGTGCCAGCAGCCGGAGCACAGATACGCAGTATTTT

j_gene: TRBJ1-6
d_gene: .
abundance: .
v_gene: TRBV5-6
CDR3aa: CASSSLGSSYNSPLHF
CDR3nt: TGTGCCAGCAGCTCGCTGGGGAGCTCCTATAATTCACCCCTCCACTTT

j_gene: TRBJ1-5
d_gene: .
abundance: .
v_gene: TRBV5-5
CDR3aa: CASSLEWGQPQHF
CDR3nt: TGTGCCAGCAGCTTGGAGTGGGGTCAGCCCCAGCATTTT

j_gene: TRBJ1-6
d_gene: TRBD1
abundance: .
v_gene: TRBV19
CDR3aa: CASGTGSPLHF
CDR3nt: TGTGCCAGTGGGACAGGTTCACCCCTCCACTTT

j_gene: TRBJ2-5
d_gene: .
abundance: .
v_gene: TRBV7-2
CDR3aa: CASSSKGRLGETQYF
CDR3nt: TGTGCCAGCAGCTCCAAGGGTCGTCTTGGGGAGACCCAGTACTTC

j_gene: TRBJ1-2
d_gene: .
abundance: .
v_gene: TRBV28
CDR3aa: CASSLEQQIYGYTF
CDR3nt: TGTGCCAGCAGTTTGGAACAGCAGATATATGGCTACACCTTC

j_gene: TRBJ1-2
d_gene: TRBD1
abundance: .
v_gene: TRBV5-4
CDR3aa: CASITTGQGDGYTF
CDR3nt: TGTGCCAGCATCACTACGGGACAGGGGGATGGCTACACCTTC

j_gene: TRBJ1-2
d_gene: TRBD1
abundance: .
v_gene: TRBV6-5
CDR3aa: CASRSTGAHGYTF
CDR3nt: TGTGCCAGCAGATCGACAGGGGCGCATGGCTACACCTTC

j_gene: TRBJ2-1
d_gene: TRBD1
abundance: .
v_gene: TRBV13
CDR3aa: CASSDRTGYNEQFF
CDR3nt: TGTGCCAGCAGCGATCGGACAGGATACAATGAGCAGTTCTTC

j_gene: TRBJ2-1
d_gene: .
abundance: few
v_gene: TRBV7-3
CDR3aa: CASSPGLHGDEQFF
CDR3nt: TGTGCCAGCAGTCCGGGACTCCACGGGGATGAGCAGTTCTTC

j_gene: TRBJ1-4
d_gene: .
abundance: .
v_gene: TRBV18
CDR3aa: CASSPQPGEANEKLFF
CDR3nt: TGTGCCAGCTCACCACAACCAGGGGAGGCTAATGAAAAACTGTTTTTT

j_gene: TRBJ2-3
d_gene: .
abundance: .
v_gene: TRBV27
CDR3aa: CASSAQEPSTDTQYF
CDR3nt: TGTGCCAGCAGTGCGCAGGAGCCCAGCACAGATACGCAGTATTTT

j_gene: TRBJ1-1
d_gene: TRBD1
abundance: .
v_gene: TRBV5-4
CDR3aa: CASSKDRVNTEAFF
CDR3nt: TGTGCCAGCAGCAAGGACAGGGTGAACACTGAAGCTTTCTTT

j_gene: TRBJ1-2
d_gene: .
abundance: few
v_gene: TRBV18
CDR3aa: CASSPTSGERGYTF
CDR3nt: TGTGCCAGCTCACCAACATCGGGGGAGAGGGGCTACACCTTC

j_gene: TRBJ2-7
d_gene: .
abundance: .
v_gene: TRBV7-9
CDR3aa: CASSSAGNAYEQYF
CDR3nt: TGTGCCAGCAGCTCCGCCGGGAACGCCTACGAGCAGTACTTC

j_gene: TRBJ2-1
d_gene: .
abundance: .
v_gene: TRBV6-5
CDR3aa: CASRRDSSYNEQFF
CDR3nt: TGTGCCAGCAGAAGAGATAGCTCCTACAATGAGCAGTTCTTC

j_gene: TRBJ2-7
d_gene: TRBD1
abundance: .
v_gene: TRBV29-1
CDR3aa: CSVGQGNEQYF
CDR3nt: TGCAGCGTTGGACAGGGGAACGAGCAGTACTTC

j_gene: TRBJ2-5
d_gene: TRBD2
abundance: .
v_gene: TRBV5-1
CDR3aa: CASSLLSGSGETQYF
CDR3nt: TGCGCCAGCAGCTTACTTAGCGGGAGTGGGGAGACCCAGTACTTC

j_gene: TRBJ2-2
d_gene: .
abundance: medium-sized
v_gene: TRBV4-2
CDR3aa: CASSQGWGTGELFF
CDR3nt: TGTGCCAGCAGCCAAGGGTGGGGCACCGGGGAGCTGTTTTTT

j_gene: TRBJ2-2
d_gene: TRBD2
abundance: .
v_gene: TRBV7-2
CDR3aa: CASSPATSGRTGELFF
CDR3nt: TGTGCCAGCAGCCCCGCGACTAGCGGGAGAACCGGGGAGCTGTTTTTT

j_gene: TRBJ1-2
d_gene: .
abundance: .
v_gene: TRBV6-5
CDR3aa: CASSYSFHSGYTF
CDR3nt: TGTGCCAGCAGTTACTCATTTCACTCTGGCTACACCTTC

j_gene: TRBJ2-1
d_gene: TRBD2
abundance: .
v_gene: TRBV5-1
CDR3aa: CASSPGTSGGKGNEQFF
CDR3nt: TGCGCCAGCAGCCCGGGGACTAGCGGGGGGAAGGGAAATGAGCAGTTCTTC

j_gene: TRBJ2-5
d_gene: TRBD1
abundance: .
v_gene: TRBV6-5
CDR3aa: CASSLGQAETQYF
CDR3nt: TGTGCCAGCAGTCTGGGACAGGCCGAGACCCAGTACTTC

j_gene: TRBJ2-7
d_gene: TRBD1
abundance: .
v_gene: TRBV10-1
CDR3aa: CASSPTRQGSYEQYF
CDR3nt: TGCGCCAGCAGCCCGACCCGACAGGGTTCCTACGAGCAGTACTTC

j_gene: TRBJ2-3
d_gene: .
abundance: .
v_gene: TRBV27
CDR3aa: CASSSTPSPDTQYF
CDR3nt: TGTGCCAGCAGTTCTACCCCGTCCCCAGATACGCAGTATTTT

j_gene: TRBJ1-1
d_gene: TRBD1
abundance: .
v_gene: TRBV7-2
CDR3aa: CASSLKDRGPYTEAFF
CDR3nt: TGTGCCAGCAGCTTAAAGGACAGGGGGCCGTACACTGAAGCTTTCTTT

j_gene: TRBJ2-7
d_gene: TRBD2
abundance: .
v_gene: TRBV7-9
CDR3aa: CASSSRGGPYEQYF
CDR3nt: TGTGCCAGCAGCTCGCGCGGGGGGCCATACGAGCAGTACTTC

j_gene: TRBJ1-4
d_gene: .
abundance: .
v_gene: TRBV19
CDR3aa: CASSHPGGAKLFF
CDR3nt: TGTGCCAGTAGTCACCCGGGGGGAGCAAAACTGTTTTTT

j_gene: TRBJ1-5
d_gene: .
abundance: .
v_gene: TRBV6-5
CDR3aa: CASSNTGKANQPQHF
CDR3nt: TGTGCCAGCAGCAATACAGGGAAGGCCAATCAGCCCCAGCATTTT

j_gene: TRBJ1-1
d_gene: .
abundance: .
v_gene: TRBV2
CDR3aa: CASSGAGIEAFF
CDR3nt: TGTGCCAGCAGTGGGGCGGGGATTGAAGCTTTCTTT

j_gene: TRBJ1-2
d_gene: TRBD1
abundance: .
v_gene: TRBV7-9
CDR3aa: CASSLDRGSPGSRYTF
CDR3nt: TGTGCCAGCAGCTTAGACAGGGGCTCGCCTGGGTCTCGCTACACCTTC

j_gene: TRBJ1-2
d_gene: .
abundance: .
v_gene: TRBV6-1
CDR3aa: CASSEALRGYGYTF
CDR3nt: TGTGCCAGCAGTGAAGCGCTTCGAGGGTATGGCTACACCTTC

j_gene: TRBJ1-2
d_gene: .
abundance: medium-sized
v_gene: TRBV5-1
CDR3aa: CASSLGSGTNVGGYTF
CDR3nt: TGCGCCAGCAGCTTGGGATCCGGGACGAACGTAGGAGGCTACACCTTC

j_gene: TRBJ1-6
d_gene: .
abundance: .
v_gene: TRBV27
CDR3aa: CASSLRGREGSPLHF
CDR3nt: TGTGCCAGCAGTTTAAGGGGCAGGGAAGGTTCACCCCTCCACTTT

j_gene: TRBJ2-4
d_gene: TRBD1
abundance: .
v_gene: TRBV6-5
CDR3aa: CASSRQGAKNIQYF
CDR3nt: TGTGCCAGCAGCAGACAGGGAGCCAAAAACATTCAGTACTTC

j_gene: TRBJ1-2
d_gene: .
abundance: once
v_gene: TRBV28
CDR3aa: CASSLRIYGYTF
CDR3nt: TGTGCCAGCAGTTTACGCATCTATGGCTACACCTTC

j_gene: TRBJ1-2
d_gene: .
abundance: few
v_gene: TRBV6-4
CDR3aa: CASSDSSRGDGYTF
CDR3nt: TGTGCCAGCAGTGACTCGAGTCGGGGGGATGGCTACACCTTC

j_gene: TRBJ2-7
d_gene: TRBD1
abundance: once
v_gene: TRBV2
CDR3aa: CASRGRQGRASYEQYF
CDR3nt: TGTGCCAGCAGGGGTCGACAGGGTCGGGCCTCCTACGAGCAGTACTTC

j_gene: TRBJ2-3
d_gene: .
abundance: .
v_gene: TRBV28
CDR3aa: CASSLRVQGPSTDTQYF
CDR3nt: TGTGCCAGCAGTTTAAGGGTACAGGGCCCTAGCACAGATACGCAGTATTTT

j_gene: TRBJ2-5
d_gene: .
abundance: .
v_gene: TRBV29-1
CDR3aa: CSVGQPQETQYF
CDR3nt: TGCAGCGTTGGACAGCCGCAAGAGACCCAGTACTTC

j_gene: TRBJ2-5
d_gene: TRBD1
abundance: .
v_gene: TRBV5-1
CDR3aa: CASSPGQSKETQYF
CDR3nt: TGCGCCAGCAGCCCGGGACAGTCTAAAGAGACCCAGTACTTC

j_gene: TRBJ1-1
d_gene: .
abundance: .
v_gene: TRBV6-5
CDR3aa: CASSSAAGRLNTEAFF
CDR3nt: TGTGCCAGCAGTTCCGCAGCCGGACGCCTGAACACTGAAGCTTTCTTT